This T cell receptor (beta chain) appears in the sequencing data of a study of Graves' ophthalmopathy and Graves' hyperthyroidism. As for the study in general: Peripheral blood samples were taken at initial diagnosis, before any treatment. Findings and caveats of the study: Ophthalmopathy progression was predicted with about 67% sensitivity and approximately 72% specificity.

Patients were excluded if they had other autoimmune diseases or uncontrolled infections, and likewise if pregnancy or lactation applied. Isolation of PBMCs was performed using 7.5 to 10 ml of fresh peripheral blood. As the template, RNA transcripts were used to amplify TCR beta CDR3 regions. First-round RT-PCR with HTBI primers preceded a second-round multiplex PCR. TCRdb processed the multiplex PCR reads anew with MiXCR; each CDR3 protein has one entry. The table shows 350,000 or so distinct CDR3 sequences, with roughly 16% occurring only once. In this sample, this clonotype turned up many times. Its target is not known. Sequencing was performed on peripheral blood. This TCR was recovered from an adult man with Graves' ophthalmopathy.

In DNA form, the CDR3 reads TGTGCCAGCAGCTTGTACAGGGAGGGAAATTCACCCCTCCACTTT. This encodes CASSLYREGNSPLHF. The chain links TRBV7-2 to TRBJ1-6, with D possibly being TRBD1 (6 bases). V gave up 3 bases and J gave up 7 bases, with 13 bases separating them. The CDR3 is 15 residues long. From germline, CDR1 is SGHTA and CDR2 FQGNSA.